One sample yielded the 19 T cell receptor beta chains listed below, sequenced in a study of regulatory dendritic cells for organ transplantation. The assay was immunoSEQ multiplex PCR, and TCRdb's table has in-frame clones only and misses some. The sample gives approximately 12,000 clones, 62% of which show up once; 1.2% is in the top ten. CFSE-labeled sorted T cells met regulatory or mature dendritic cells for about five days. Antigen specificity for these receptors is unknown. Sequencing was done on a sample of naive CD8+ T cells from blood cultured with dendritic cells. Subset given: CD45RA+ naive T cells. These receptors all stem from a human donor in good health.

The CDR3 DNA follows: TGCAGCGTTGGGGCTGAAAGCTCCTACAATGAGCAGTTCTTC. Its protein is CSVGAESSYNEQFF. This chain uses TRBV29-1 with TRBJ2-1; unclear D gene. Trimming shortened V by 4 bases and J by 0 bases, and 10 bases separated the two germline ends. CDR3 length: 14 amino acids. In germline, CDR1 is SQVTM, CDR2 ANQGSEA.

CDR3 in amino acids: CASSLRFPRQRGARDEQFF. Written as DNA, the CDR3 is TGTGCCAGCAGCTTAAGGTTCCCTCGGCAGCGGGGGGCACGAGATGAGCAGTTCTTC. The gene calls are TRBV7-9 and TRBJ2-1; 9 nucleotides agree with TRBD2. The CDR3 is 19 residues long. J was trimmed by 8 bases and V by 2 bases; bases with no gene match: 19. Germline values: CDR1 SEHNR, CDR2 FQNEAQ (reference sequence).

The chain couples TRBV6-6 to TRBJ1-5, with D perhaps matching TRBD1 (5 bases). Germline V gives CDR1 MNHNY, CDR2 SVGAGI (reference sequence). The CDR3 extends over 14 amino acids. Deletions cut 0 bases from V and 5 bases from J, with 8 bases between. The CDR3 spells CASSYSKGHQPQHF. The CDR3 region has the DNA TGTGCCAGCAGTTACTCGAAGGGGCATCAGCCCCAGCATTTT.

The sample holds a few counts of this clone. CDR3 in amino acids: CASSISPGERAFF. The CDR3 DNA follows: TGTGCCAGTAGTATTTCACCAGGGGAAAGAGCTTTCTTT. V gene TRBV19 combines with J gene TRBJ1-1; possibly TRBD1 for D (6 bases). This CDR3 is 13 amino acids long. Germline assignment: CDR1 LNHDA and CDR2 SQIVND (reference sequence). Trimming removed 3 bases from V and 10 bases from J, with 15 bases in between.

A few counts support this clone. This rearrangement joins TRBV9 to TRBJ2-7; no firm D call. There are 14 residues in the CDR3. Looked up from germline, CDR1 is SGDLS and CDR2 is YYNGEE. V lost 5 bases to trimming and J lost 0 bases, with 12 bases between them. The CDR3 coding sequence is TGTGCCAGCAGTGCCGGGTCCCACTCCTACGAGCAGTACTTC. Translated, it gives CASSAGSHSYEQYF.

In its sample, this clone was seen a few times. CDR3 coding DNA: TGTGCCAGCACCCCAGCGGGGGATCCAAACACTGAAGCTTTCTTT. Amino acids: CASTPAGDPNTEAFF. The V gene is TRBV9, the J gene TRBJ1-1; perhaps TRBD1 as D (5 bases). The CDR3 spans 15 residues. Germline CDR1 reads SGDLS; CDR2 reads YYNGEE. Trimming pared 6 bases from V and 2 bases from J, leaving 17 bases between.

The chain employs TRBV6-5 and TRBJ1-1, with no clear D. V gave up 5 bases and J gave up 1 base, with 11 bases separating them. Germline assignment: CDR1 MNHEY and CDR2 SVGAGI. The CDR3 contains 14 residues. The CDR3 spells CASSPDMGNTEAFF. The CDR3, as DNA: TGTGCCAGCAGTCCAGACATGGGGAACACTGAAGCTTTCTTT.

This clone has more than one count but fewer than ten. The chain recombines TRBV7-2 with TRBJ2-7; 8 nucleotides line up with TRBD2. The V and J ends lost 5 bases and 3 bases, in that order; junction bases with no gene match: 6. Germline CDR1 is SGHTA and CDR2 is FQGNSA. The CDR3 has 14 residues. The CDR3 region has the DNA TGTGCCAGCAGCATGGGACTAGGTCTCTACGAGCAGTACTTC. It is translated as CASSMGLGLYEQYF.

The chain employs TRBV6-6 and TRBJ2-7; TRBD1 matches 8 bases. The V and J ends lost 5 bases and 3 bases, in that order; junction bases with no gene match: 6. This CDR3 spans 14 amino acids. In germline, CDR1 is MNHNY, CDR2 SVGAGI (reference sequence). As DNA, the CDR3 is TGTGCCAGCAGTCTCGGACAGGGCATCTACGAGCAGTACTTC. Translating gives CASSLGQGIYEQYF.

CDR3 sequence reads: CASSPIPGQGENYGYTF. The CDR3 nucleotides read TGTGCCAGCTCACCAATACCCGGACAGGGCGAAAACTATGGCTACACCTTC. The J gene is TRBJ1-2, the V gene TRBV18; 8 bases match TRBD1. With 2 bases clipped from V and 2 bases from J, the junction kept 10 bases outside the gene matches. Germline V gene data show CDR1 as KGHSH and CDR2 as LQKENI. The CDR3 has 17 residues.

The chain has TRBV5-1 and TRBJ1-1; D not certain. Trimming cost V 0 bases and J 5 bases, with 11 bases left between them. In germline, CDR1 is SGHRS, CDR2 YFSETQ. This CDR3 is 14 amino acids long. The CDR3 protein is CASSLEGDGTEAFF. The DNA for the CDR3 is TGCGCCAGCAGCTTGGAGGGAGATGGGACTGAAGCTTTCTTT.

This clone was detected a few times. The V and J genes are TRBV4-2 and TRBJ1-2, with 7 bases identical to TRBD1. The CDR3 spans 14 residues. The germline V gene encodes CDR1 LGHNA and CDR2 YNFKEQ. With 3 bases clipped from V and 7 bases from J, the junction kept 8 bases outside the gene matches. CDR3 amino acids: CASSQRDRVSGYTF. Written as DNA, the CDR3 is TGTGCCAGCAGCCAGAGAGACAGGGTTAGTGGCTACACCTTC.

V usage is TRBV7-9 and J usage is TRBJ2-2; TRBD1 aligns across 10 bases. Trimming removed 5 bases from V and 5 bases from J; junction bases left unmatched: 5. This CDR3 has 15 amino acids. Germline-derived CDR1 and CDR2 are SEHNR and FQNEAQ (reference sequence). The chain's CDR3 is CASSRTGGKTGELFF. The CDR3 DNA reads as TGTGCCAGCAGCCGGACAGGGGGTAAAACCGGGGAGCTGTTTTTT.

The CDR3 DNA reads as TGTGCCAGCAGCCCCGTCACAGGGTCCCGAGGCACCCTCCACTTT. This gives the protein CASSPVTGSRGTLHF. J is TRBJ1-6 and V is TRBV5-5; the D gene is possibly TRBD1 (6 bases). Germline V gives CDR1 SGHKS, CDR2 YYEKEE (reference sequence). Trimming took off 4 bases at V and 14 bases at J, with 22 bases between the two ends. The CDR3 spans 15 residues.

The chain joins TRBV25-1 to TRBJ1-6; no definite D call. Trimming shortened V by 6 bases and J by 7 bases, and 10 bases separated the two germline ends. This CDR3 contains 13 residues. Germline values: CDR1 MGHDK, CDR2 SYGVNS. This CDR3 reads CASSGLWNSPLHF. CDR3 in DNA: TGTGCCAGCAGCGGGTTGTGGAATTCACCCCTCCACTTT.

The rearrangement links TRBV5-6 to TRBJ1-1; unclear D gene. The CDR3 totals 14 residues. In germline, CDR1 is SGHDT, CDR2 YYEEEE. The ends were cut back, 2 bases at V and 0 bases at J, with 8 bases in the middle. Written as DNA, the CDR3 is TGTGCCAGCAGCTTTAGTCAAATGAACACTGAAGCTTTCTTT. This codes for CASSFSQMNTEAFF.

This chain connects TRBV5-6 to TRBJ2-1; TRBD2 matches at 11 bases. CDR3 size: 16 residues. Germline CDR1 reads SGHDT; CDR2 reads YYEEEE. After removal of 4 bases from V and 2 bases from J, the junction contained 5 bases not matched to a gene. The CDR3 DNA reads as TGTGCCAGCAGCCATAGCGGGGGGGGCCCCTACAATGAGCAGTTCTTC. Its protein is CASSHSGGGPYNEQFF. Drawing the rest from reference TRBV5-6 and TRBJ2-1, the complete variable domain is DAGVTQSPTHLIKTRGQQVTLRCSPKSGHDTVSWYQQALGQGPQFIFQYYEEEERQRGNFPDRFSGHQFPNYSSELNVNALLLGDSALYLCASSHSGGGPYNEQFFGPGTRLTVL.

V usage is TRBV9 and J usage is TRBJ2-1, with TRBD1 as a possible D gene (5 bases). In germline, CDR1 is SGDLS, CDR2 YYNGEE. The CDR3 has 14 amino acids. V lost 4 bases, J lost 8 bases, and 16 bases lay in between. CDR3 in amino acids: CASSQAPWGDEQFF. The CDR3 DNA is TGTGCCAGCAGCCAAGCTCCTTGGGGCGATGAGCAGTTCTTC.

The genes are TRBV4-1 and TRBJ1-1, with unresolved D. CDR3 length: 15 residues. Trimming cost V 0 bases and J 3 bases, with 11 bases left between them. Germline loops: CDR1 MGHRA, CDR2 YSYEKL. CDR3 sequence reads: CASSQDVGRDTEAFF. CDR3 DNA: TGCGCCAGCAGCCAAGATGTCGGGAGAGACACTGAAGCTTTCTTT.